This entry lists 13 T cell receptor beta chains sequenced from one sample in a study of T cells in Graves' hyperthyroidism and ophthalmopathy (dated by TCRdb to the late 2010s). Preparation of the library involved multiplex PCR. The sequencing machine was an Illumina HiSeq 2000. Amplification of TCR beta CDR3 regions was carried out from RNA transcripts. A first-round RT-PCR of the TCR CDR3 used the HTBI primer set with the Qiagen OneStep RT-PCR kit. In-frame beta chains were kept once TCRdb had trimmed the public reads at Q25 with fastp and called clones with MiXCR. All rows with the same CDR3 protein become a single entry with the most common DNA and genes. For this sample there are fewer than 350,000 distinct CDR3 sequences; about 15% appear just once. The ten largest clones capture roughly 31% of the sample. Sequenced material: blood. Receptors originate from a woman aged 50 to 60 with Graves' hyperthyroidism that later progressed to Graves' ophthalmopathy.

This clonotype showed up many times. The CDR3 here is CASSYSMDSMNTEAFF. CDR3 nucleotide sequence: TGTGCCAGCAGTTACTCGATGGACAGCATGAACACTGAAGCTTTCTTT. This chain connects TRBV6-5 to TRBJ1-1; the D gene is possibly TRBD1 (6 bases). Germline loops: CDR1 MNHEY, CDR2 SVGAGI. The CDR3 has 16 residues. V gave up 0 bases and J gave up 0 bases, with 11 bases separating them.

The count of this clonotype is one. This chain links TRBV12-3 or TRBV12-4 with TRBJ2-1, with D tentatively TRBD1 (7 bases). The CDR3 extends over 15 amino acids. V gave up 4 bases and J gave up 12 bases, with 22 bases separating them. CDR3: CASSSLSQGGFGQFF. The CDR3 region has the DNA TGTGCCAGCAGTTCCCTTAGTCAGGGGGGTTTCGGGCAGTTCTTC.

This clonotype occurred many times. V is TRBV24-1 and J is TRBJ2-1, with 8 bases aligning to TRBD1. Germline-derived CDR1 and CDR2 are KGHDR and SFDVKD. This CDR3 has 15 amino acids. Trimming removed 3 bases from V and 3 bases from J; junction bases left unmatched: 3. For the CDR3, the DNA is TGTGCCACCAGTGATCCAGGGGGCGACTACAATGAGCAGTTCTTC. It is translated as CATSDPGGDYNEQFF.

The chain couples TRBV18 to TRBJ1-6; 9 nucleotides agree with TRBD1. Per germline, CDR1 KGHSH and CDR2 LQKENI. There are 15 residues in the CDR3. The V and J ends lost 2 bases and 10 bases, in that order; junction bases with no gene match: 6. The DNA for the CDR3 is TGTGCCAGCTCACCAAGGACAGGGGAAGAGTCACCCCTCCACTTT. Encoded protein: CASSPRTGEESPLHF.

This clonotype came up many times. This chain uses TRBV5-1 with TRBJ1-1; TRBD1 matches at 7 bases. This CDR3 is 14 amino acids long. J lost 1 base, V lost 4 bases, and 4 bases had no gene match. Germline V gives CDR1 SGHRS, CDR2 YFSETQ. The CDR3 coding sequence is TGCGCCAGCAGCCCGGGACAGACGAACACTGAAGCTTTCTTT. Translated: CASSPGQTNTEAFF.

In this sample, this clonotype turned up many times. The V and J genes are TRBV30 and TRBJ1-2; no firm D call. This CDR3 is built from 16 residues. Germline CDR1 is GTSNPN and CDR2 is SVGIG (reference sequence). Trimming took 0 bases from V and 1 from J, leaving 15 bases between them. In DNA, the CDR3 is TGTGCCTGGAGTGTGGCAGCATTGATCCTTAACTATGGCTACACCTTC. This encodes CAWSVAALILNYGYTF.

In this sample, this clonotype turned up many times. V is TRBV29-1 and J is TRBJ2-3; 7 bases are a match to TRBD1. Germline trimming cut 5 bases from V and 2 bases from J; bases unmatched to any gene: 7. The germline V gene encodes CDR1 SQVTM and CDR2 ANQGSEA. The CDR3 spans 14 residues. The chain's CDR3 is CSVQQGSYTDTQYF. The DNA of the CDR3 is TGCAGCGTTCAACAGGGGTCCTACACAGATACGCAGTATTTT.

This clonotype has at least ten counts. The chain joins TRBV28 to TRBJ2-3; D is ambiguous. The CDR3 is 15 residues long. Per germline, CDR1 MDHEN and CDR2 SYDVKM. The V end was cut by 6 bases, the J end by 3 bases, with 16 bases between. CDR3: CASSRKSLGTDTQYF. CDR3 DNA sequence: TGTGCCAGCAGCCGAAAGTCGTTAGGGACAGATACGCAGTATTTT.

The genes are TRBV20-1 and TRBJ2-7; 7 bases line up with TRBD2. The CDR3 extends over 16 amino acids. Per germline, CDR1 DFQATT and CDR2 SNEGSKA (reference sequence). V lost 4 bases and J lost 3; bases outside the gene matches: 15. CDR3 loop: CSANKGRGNAGYEQYF. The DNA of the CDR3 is TGCAGTGCTAACAAGGGGCGGGGGAACGCGGGCTACGAGCAGTACTTC.

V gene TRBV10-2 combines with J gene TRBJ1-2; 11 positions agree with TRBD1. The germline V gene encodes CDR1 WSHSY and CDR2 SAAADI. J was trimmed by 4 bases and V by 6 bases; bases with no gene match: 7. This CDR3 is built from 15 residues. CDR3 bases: TGCGCCAGCAGATGGACAGGGGGCGCGGGCTATGGCTACACCTTC. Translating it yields CASRWTGGAGYGYTF.

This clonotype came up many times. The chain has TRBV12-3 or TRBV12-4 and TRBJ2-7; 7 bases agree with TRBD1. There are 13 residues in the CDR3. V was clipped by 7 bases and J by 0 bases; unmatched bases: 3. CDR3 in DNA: TGTGCCAGCACCCGGGACAGCTCCTACGAGCAGTACTTC. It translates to CASTRDSSYEQYF.

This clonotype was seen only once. The CDR3 spells CASKPSPETQYF. DNA of the CDR3: TGTGCCAGCAAACCATCCCCAGAGACCCAGTACTTC. The chain links TRBV2 to TRBJ2-5, with no clear D. The V end lost 7 bases, the J end lost 4 bases, and 10 bases lay between the germline ends. CDR1 and CDR2 (germline): SNHLY, FYNNEI. The CDR3 runs 12 residues.

CDR3 amino acids: CASSYAEGHLTGELFF. The CDR3 DNA is TGTGCCAGCAGTTACGCGGAGGGCCATCTCACCGGGGAGCTGTTTTTT. The rearrangement uses TRBV2 and TRBJ2-2; D might be TRBD2 (6 bases). Germline-derived CDR1 and CDR2 are SNHLY and FYNNEI. Trimming stripped 5 bases from V and 4 bases from J, with 17 bases between. The CDR3 sequence is 16 residues long.